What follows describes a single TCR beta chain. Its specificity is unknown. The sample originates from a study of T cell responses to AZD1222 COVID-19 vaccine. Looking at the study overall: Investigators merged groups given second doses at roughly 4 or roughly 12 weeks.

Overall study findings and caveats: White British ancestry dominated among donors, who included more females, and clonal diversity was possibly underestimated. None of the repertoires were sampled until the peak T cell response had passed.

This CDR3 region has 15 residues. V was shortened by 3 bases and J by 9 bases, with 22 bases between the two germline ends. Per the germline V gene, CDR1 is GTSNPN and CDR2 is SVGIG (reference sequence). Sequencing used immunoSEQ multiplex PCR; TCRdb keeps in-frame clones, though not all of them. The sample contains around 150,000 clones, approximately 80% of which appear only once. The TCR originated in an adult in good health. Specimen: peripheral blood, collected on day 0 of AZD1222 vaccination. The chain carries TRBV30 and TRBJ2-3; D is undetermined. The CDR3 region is CAWSDPREVTLTQYF. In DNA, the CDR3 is TGTGCCTGGAGCGACCCCCGTGAAGTGACTTTGACGCAGTATTTT.